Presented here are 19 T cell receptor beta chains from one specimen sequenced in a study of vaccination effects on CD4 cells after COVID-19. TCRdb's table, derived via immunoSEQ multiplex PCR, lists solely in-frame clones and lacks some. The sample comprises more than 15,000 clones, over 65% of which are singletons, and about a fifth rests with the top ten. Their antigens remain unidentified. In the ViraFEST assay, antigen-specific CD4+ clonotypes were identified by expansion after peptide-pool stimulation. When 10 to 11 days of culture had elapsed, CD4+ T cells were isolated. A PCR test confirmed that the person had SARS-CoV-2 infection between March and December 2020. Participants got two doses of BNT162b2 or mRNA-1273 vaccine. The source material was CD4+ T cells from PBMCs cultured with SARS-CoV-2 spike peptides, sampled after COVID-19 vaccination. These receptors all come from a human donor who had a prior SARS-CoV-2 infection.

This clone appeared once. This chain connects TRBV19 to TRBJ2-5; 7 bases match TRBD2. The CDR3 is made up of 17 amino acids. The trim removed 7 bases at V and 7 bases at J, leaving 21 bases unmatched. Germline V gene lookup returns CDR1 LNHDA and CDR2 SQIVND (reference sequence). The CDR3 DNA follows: TGTGCCAGTACTCCCTCCGGGCGGGAGAGCCCGAGGGGGACCCAGTACTTC. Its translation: CASTPSGRESPRGTQYF.

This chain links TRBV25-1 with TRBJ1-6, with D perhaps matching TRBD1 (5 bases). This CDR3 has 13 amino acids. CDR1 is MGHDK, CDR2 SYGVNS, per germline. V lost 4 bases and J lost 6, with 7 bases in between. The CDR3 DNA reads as TGTGCCAGCAGTGTGGACATTAATTCACCCCTCCACTTT. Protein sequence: CASSVDINSPLHF.

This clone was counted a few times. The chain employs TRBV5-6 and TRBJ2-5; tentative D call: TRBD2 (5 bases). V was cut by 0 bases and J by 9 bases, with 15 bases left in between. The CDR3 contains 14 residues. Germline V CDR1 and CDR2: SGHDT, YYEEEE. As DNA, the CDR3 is TGTGCCAGCAGCTTGGTTTGGGCTAGCAGGCCCCAGTACTTC. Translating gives CASSLVWASRPQYF.

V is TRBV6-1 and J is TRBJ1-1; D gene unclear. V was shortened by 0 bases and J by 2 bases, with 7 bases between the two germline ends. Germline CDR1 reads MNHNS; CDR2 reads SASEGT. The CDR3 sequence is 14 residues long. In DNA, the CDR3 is TGTGCCAGCAGTGAAGCCTCGCCAAACACTGAAGCTTTCTTT. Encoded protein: CASSEASPNTEAFF.

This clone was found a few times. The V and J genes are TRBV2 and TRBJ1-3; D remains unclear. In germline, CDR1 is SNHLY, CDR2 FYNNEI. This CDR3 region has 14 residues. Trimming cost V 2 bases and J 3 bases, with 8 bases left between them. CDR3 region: CASSEIGGGNTIYF. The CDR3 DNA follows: TGTGCCAGCAGTGAAATCGGAGGTGGAAACACCATATATTTT.

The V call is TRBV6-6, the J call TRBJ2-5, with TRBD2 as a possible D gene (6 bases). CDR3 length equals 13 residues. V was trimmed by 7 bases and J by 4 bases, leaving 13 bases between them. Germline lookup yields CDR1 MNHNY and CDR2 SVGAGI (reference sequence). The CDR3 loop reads CASTSLGGETQYF. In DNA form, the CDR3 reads TGTGCCAGCACCTCGCTGGGGGGAGAGACCCAGTACTTC.

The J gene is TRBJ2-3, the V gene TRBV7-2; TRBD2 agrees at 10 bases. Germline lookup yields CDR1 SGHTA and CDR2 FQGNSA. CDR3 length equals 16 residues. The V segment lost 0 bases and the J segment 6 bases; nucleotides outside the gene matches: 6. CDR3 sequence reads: CASSLAPSAGGDTQYF. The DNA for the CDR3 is TGTGCCAGCAGCTTAGCGCCGTCAGCGGGGGGGGATACGCAGTATTTT.

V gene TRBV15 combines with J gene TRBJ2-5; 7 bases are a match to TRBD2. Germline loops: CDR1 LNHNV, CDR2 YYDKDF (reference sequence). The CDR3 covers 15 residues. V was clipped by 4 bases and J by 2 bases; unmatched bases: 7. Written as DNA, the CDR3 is TGTGCCACCAGCATCCAGCGGGGCATTCAAGAGACCCAGTACTTC. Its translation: CATSIQRGIQETQYF.

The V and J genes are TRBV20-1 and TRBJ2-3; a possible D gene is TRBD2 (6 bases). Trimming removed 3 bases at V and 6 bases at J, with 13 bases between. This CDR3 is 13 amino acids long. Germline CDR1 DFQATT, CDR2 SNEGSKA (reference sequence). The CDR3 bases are TGCAGTGCTAGTGCCGGGAGCGCGGATACGCAGTATTTT. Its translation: CSASAGSADTQYF.

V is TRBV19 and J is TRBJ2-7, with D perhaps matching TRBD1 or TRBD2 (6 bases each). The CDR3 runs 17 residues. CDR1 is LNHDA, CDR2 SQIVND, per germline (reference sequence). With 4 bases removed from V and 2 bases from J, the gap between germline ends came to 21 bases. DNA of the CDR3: TGTGCCAGTAGTAGAGGACAATGGGGGGCTTCAGCCTACGAGCAGTACTTC. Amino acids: CASSRGQWGASAYEQYF.

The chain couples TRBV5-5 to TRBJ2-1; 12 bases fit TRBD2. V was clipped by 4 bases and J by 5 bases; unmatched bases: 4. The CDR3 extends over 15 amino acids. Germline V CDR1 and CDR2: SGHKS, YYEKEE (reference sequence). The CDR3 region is CASSPTSGRDNEQFF. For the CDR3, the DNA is TGTGCCAGCAGCCCGACTAGCGGGAGAGACAATGAGCAGTTCTTC.

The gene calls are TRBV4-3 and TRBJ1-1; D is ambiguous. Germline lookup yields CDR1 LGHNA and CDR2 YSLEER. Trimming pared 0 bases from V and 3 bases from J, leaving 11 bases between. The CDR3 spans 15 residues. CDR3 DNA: TGCGCCAGCAGCCAAGATTCCGGCTTCGACACTGAAGCTTTCTTT. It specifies CASSQDSGFDTEAFF.

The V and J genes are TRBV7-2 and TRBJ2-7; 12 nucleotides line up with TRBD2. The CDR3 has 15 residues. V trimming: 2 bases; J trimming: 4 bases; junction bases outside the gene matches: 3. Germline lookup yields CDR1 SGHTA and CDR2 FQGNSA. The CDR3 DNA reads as TGTGCCAGCAGCTTACGGACTAGCGGGGAATACGAGCAGTACTTC. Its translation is CASSLRTSGEYEQYF.

The CDR3 here is CASSTDSSYNEQFF. The CDR3 DNA sequence: TGTGCCAGCTCAACGGATAGCTCCTACAATGAGCAGTTCTTC. The J gene is TRBJ2-1, the V gene TRBV5-4; D remains unclear. The length of the CDR3 is 14 residues. The germline V and J ends were trimmed by 7 bases and 0 bases, with 11 bases remaining between them. Per germline, CDR1 SGHNT and CDR2 YYREEE (reference sequence).

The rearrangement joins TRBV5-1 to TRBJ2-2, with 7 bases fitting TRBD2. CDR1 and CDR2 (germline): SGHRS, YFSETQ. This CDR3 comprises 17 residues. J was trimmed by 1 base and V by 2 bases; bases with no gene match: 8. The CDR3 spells CASSLVFAGVNTGELFF. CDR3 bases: TGCGCCAGCAGCTTAGTTTTTGCGGGAGTGAACACCGGGGAGCTGTTTTTT.

CDR3 DNA: TGTGCCAGCAGTGAATGGTACGGGAACACCGGGGAGCTGTTTTTT. Protein product: CASSEWYGNTGELFF. The J gene is TRBJ2-2, the V gene TRBV2; no firm D call. The CDR3 is made up of 15 amino acids. V gave up 2 bases and J gave up 1 base, with 8 bases separating them. The germline gives CDR1 SNHLY, CDR2 FYNNEI. The complete variable domain, with remaining parts taken from reference TRBV2 and TRBJ2-2, reads EPEVTQTPSHQVTQMGQEVILRCVPISNHLYFYWYRQILGQKVEFLVSFYNNEISEKSEIFDDQFSVERPDGSNFTLKIRSTKLEDSAMYFCASSEWYGNTGELFFGEGSRLTVL.

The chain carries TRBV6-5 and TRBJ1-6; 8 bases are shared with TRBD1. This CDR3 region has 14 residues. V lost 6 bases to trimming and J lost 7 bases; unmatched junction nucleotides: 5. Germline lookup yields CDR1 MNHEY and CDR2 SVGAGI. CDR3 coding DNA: TGTGCCAGCAGGAGGGACAGGATGAATTCACCCCTCCACTTT. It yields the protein CASRRDRMNSPLHF.

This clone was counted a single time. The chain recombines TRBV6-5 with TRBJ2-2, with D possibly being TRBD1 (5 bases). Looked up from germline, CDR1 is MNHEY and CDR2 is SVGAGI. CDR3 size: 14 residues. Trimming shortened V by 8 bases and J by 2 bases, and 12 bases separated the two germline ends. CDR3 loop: CASRWQGNTGELFF. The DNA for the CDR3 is TGTGCCAGCCGGTGGCAGGGAAACACCGGGGAGCTGTTTTTT.

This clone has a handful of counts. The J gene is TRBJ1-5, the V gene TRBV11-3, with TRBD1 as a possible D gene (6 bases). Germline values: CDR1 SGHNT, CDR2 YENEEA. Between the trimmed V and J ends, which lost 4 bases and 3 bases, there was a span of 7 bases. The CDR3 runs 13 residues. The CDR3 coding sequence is TGTGCCAGCAGCTCAGGGGACAATCAGCCCCAGCATTTT. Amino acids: CASSSGDNQPQHF.